A selection of T cell receptor beta chains follows, all from one sample in a study of OX40 agonist ivuxolimab in advanced cancers. Measured with immunoSEQ multiplex PCR; TCRdb has only the in-frame clones, and not every one. Of tens of thousands of clones in the sample, approximately 88% were seen once. Sample: CD4+ or CD8+ T cells sorted from blood, taken in a trial of the OX40 agonist ivuxolimab. The origin of the receptors is an adult with an advanced solid tumor such as melanoma, head and neck, liver or kidney cancer. The CDR3 runs from the conserved cysteine through the conserved F or W. The D gene is left open where the match is weak. Where a row states a size, it is once, few, many or the class of an expanded clone; other rows omit it.

TRBJ2-3,-,TRBV5-1,-,TGCGCCAGCAGCTTGCTCGCTAGCCATAGCACAGATACGCAGTATTTT,CASSLLASHSTDTQYF
TRBJ1-5,once,TRBV6-6,-,TGTGCCAGCAGTACCCCCGAGGGGGTGTCCCAGCATTTT,CASSTPEGVSQHF
TRBJ2-1,-,TRBV5-1,TRBD2,TGCGCCAGCAGCTCGGGGGGACTAGCGGGAGTTGAACAGTTCTTC,CASSSGGLAGVEQFF
TRBJ2-7,-,TRBV7-2,-,TGTGCCAGCAGCTTAGCACAGGAGAACTCCTACGAGCAGTACTTC,CASSLAQENSYEQYF
TRBJ1-4,-,TRBV2,TRBD1,TGTGCCAGCAGAGAGGACAGGGGGATGGGCGAAAAACTGTTTTTT,CASREDRGMGEKLFF
TRBJ1-2,-,TRBV11-3,-,TGTGCCAGCAGCCCGGACGTGGGGGTCGGAGGCTACACCTTC,CASSPDVGVGGYTF
TRBJ2-2,-,TRBV6-1,TRBD2,TGTGCCAGCAGTGAATTTACTAGCGGGAACACCGGGGAGCTGTTTTTT,CASSEFTSGNTGELFF
TRBJ2-5,-,TRBV28,-,TGTGCCAGCAGTTTCGGGGGAGGTGAGACCCAGTACTTC,CASSFGGGETQYF
TRBJ2-2,-,TRBV2,-,TGTGCCAGCAGGTCTGGGGATAGTTTCACCGGGGAGCTGTTTTTT,CASRSGDSFTGELFF
TRBJ1-1,once,TRBV28,-,TGTGCCAGCAGTTTCCTCATCGGCGCTGAAGCTTTCTTT,CASSFLIGAEAFF
TRBJ1-3,-,TRBV30,-,TGTGCCTGGAGTGTCCAGGGCTCTGGAAACACCATATATTTT,CAWSVQGSGNTIYF
TRBJ2-1,-,TRBV4-1,TRBD2,TGCGCCAGCAGCCGAGGACATGCTACTAGCGGAACCTACAATGAGCAGTTCTTC,CASSRGHATSGTYNEQFF